This TCR beta chain was sequenced during a study of T cell responses to AZD1222 COVID-19 vaccine (dated by TCRdb to the early 2020s). A note on the overall study: TCR sequencing covered 233 trial participants: about 210 given two doses of AZD1222 and some 25 given two doses of MenACWY control vaccine. Trial participants were enrolled by age into 18-55, 56-69 and 70-plus year subgroups, with roughly 160, 29 and 62 TCR-sequenced participants respectively.

For this clone: Which antigen it targets is not known. Base qualities were left out, and no much larger clone turns up one base away.

The CDR3 regions of human TCRbeta chains were analyzed by immunosequencing. The paper's data handling went like this. Repertoire TCRs were matched against a reference library of SARS-CoV-2-specific TCRs generated with the MIRA antigen-specificity platform. Breadth was defined as the fraction of unique TCRs that were SARS-CoV-2-associated, and depth was defined as the fraction of total T cells that were SARS-CoV-2-associated. Using the MIRA data, each spike-specific TCR was mapped to the spike region that the TCR reacts to and placed in a CD4 or CD8 class. Log10-transformed breadth and depth values were compared by one-way ANOVA with Sidak's multiple comparisons tests. The clones in this table, taken by TCRdb from immuneACCESS, are in-frame only. Not every clone is retained; where verified, under half of the shortfall comes from an unresolved V gene, and the cause of the rest is unknown. The V and J calls and the clone size are those of that table, but D and trimming were determined from the DNA. The sample contains roughly 150,000 clones, roughly 88% of them found a single time. Clones ranked in the top ten supply roughly 6.2% of the sample.

General study outcomes and caveats: After two AZD1222 doses, both the breadth and the depth of spike-specific TCRs were significantly higher than at day 0 and than in MenACWY recipients. Because no day 14 peak-response samples were available, repertoires were characterized only after the peak T cell response. The 56-69-year group was small, and its depth increase did not reach significance, likely because of low power. Reportedly, almost half of the unique spike-specific TCRs recognized epitopes lying outside the regions that are mutated in the B.1.351 and B.1.1.7 variants. Participants were mostly white British and included more females than males, and it was suggested by the authors that clonal diversity may have been underestimated. Vaccine-associated CD4 TCRs spanned the whole spike protein, with dominant responses in regions 160-218 and 743-854. Only five to seven AZD1222 recipients were SARS-CoV-2 seropositive at baseline, limiting conclusions about previously exposed vaccinees.

The time point label on this specimen signifies: about 28 days (+/-7) after the second vaccine dose. AZD1222 recipients with second doses at about 4 weeks or about 12 weeks were pooled, because spike-specific TCR depth and breadth did not differ between schedules. The vaccinee samples were drawn from two UK trials, COV001 and COV002, one of which was a single-blind randomized controlled phase 2/3 trial testing AZD1222 (ChAdOx1 nCoV-19) in healthy adults. For TCRbeta chain sequencing, PBMC samples were collected from trial participants at day 0 and at day 28 after the second dose. V gives up 2 bases and J gives up 7 bases, and the segment between their germline ends measures 18 bases. From the cysteine up to the phenylalanine, the CDR3 has a length of 16 residues. Only CDR3 DNA remains: 48 bases, in frame from the first base. CDR1 MNHNY and CDR2 SVGAGI are derived from the germline V gene (reference sequence).

The chain is encoded by TRBV6-6 joined to TRBJ2-1; a tentative D match to TRBD1 spans 6 bases. This sequence was found in an adult who received the AZD1222 COVID-19 vaccine. Sequencing was performed on peripheral blood, taken 28 days after the second AZD1222 dose. In nucleotides, the sequence is TGTGCCAGCAGTTACAGTGTCAGGGGTGATAGAAATGAGCAGTTCTTC. Its protein is CASSYSVRGDRNEQFF.